Listed below are T cell receptor beta chains from one sample, sequenced in a study of control samples from healthy donors and cancer patients. Sequenced by immunoSEQ multiplex PCR; TCRdb stores in-frame clones only, minus some. This table has around 100,000 clones, just over 90% appearing once. The sequenced material came from blood. These receptors all stem from a woman between 18 and 30 years old in good health. Both conserved end residues are part of each CDR3. Fields, in order: D gene, J gene, clone size, V gene, CDR3 DNA, CDR3 protein. The D gene is left open where the match is weak. Only part of the rows carry a size: once, few, many, or a class if the clone is expanded.

.	TRBJ1-4	.	TRBV10-1	TGCGCCAGCAGTGAGTCGCAGGGAAATGAAAAACTGTTTTTT	CASSESQGNEKLFF
.	TRBJ2-3	few	TRBV13	TGTGCCAGCAGCTCGGACCGAGATGGGGGGCCGGGGCCTACGCAGTATTTT	CASSSDRDGGPGPTQYF
.	TRBJ1-1	.	TRBV6-5	TGTGCCAGCAGCTTTTCGGGACTCACGAACACTGAAGCTTTCTTT	CASSFSGLTNTEAFF
TRBD1	TRBJ2-7	.	TRBV25-1	TGTGCCAGCAGGGGACAGTCCTACGAGCAGTACTTC	CASRGQSYEQYF
.	TRBJ1-1	.	TRBV2	TGTGCCAGCAGACAAGCTGAGGGGGATTCTGAAGCTTTCTTT	CASRQAEGDSEAFF
.	TRBJ1-5	.	TRBV3-1/TRBV3-2	TGTGCCAGCAGCCAATGGGGCCAGCCCCAGCATTTT	CASSQWGQPQHF
.	TRBJ1-2	.	TRBV2	TGTGCCAGTTATTCCGGGACGGCGTATGGCTACACCTTC	CASYSGTAYGYTF
TRBD2	TRBJ2-5	.	TRBV5-1	TGCGCCAGCAGGCCGGGGGGGCCGGGAGAGACCCAGTACTTC	CASRPGGPGETQYF
TRBD1	TRBJ1-6	few	TRBV5-4	TGTGCCAGCAGCTACTCGACAGGGGTTGGTTCACCCCTCCACTTT	CASSYSTGVGSPLHF
TRBD2	TRBJ2-5	.	TRBV29-1	TGCAGCGTAGCGGGGACTAGCGGGGTGGGAGAGACCCAGTACTTC	CSVAGTSGVGETQYF
.	TRBJ2-7	.	TRBV10-2	TGCGCCAGCAGTGTCACGACGCAGAGCTCCTACGAGCAGTACTTC	CASSVTTQSSYEQYF